Listed here are 24 T cell receptor beta chains from one sample, sequenced in a study of blood T cell repertoires in COVID-19. Sequencing used immunoSEQ multiplex PCR; TCRdb keeps in-frame clones, though not all of them. The sample contains about 71,000 clones, about 88% of which appear only once. Sequencing input: peripheral blood. These receptors were collected from a man aged 50 to 59 with active COVID-19.

The rearrangement joins TRBV11-3 to TRBJ1-1; D gene ambiguous. The germline V and J ends were trimmed by 0 bases and 9 bases, with 11 bases remaining between them. CDR3 length: 13 residues. The germline gives CDR1 SGHNT, CDR2 YENEEA. CDR3 nucleotides: TGTGCCAGCAGCTTAGATATGAGCGGAAAAGCTTTCTTT. This codes for CASSLDMSGKAFF. The entire variable domain, with the rest obtained from reference TRBV11-3 and TRBJ1-1, is as follows: EAGVVQSPRYKIIEKKQPVAFWCNPISGHNTLYWYLQNLGQGPELLIRYENEEAVDDSQLPKDRFSAERLKGVDSTLKIQPAELGDSAVYLCASSLDMSGKAFFGQGTRLTVV.

This chain joins TRBV5-4 and TRBJ2-5; D is perhaps TRBD1 (6 bases). The V end was cut by 0 bases, the J end by 0 bases, with 12 bases between. CDR1 and CDR2 from the germline V gene are SGHNT and YYREEE (reference sequence). This CDR3 is 16 amino acids long. CDR3 bases: TGTGCCAGCAGCTTGGGCCGGACAGACTACCAAGAGACCCAGTACTTC. It encodes CASSLGRTDYQETQYF.

The chain combines TRBV7-2 with TRBJ2-7, with 9 bases lining up with TRBD1. Germline V gene data show CDR1 as SGHTA and CDR2 as FQGNSA. This CDR3 contains 15 residues. The J segment lost 4 bases and the V segment lost 1 base, leaving 5 bases of the junction unmatched. The CDR3 loop is CASSLVGTGLYEQYF. In DNA form, the CDR3 reads TGTGCCAGCAGCTTAGTTGGGACAGGGCTTTACGAGCAGTACTTC.

V usage is TRBV10-2 and J usage is TRBJ1-1; D call uncertain. CDR3 length: 14 residues. Trimming cost V 5 bases and J 0 bases, with 10 bases left between them. CDR1 and CDR2 (germline): WSHSY, SAAADI. CDR3 loop: CASSFVGLNTEAFF. The CDR3 region has the DNA TGCGCCAGCAGTTTCGTTGGGCTGAACACTGAAGCTTTCTTT.

The chain employs TRBV7-9 and TRBJ1-1; unclear D gene. The CDR3 consists of 13 residues. Germline lookup yields CDR1 SEHNR and CDR2 FQNEAQ (reference sequence). V dropped 4 bases and J dropped 7 bases, with 13 bases sitting between them. In DNA, the CDR3 is TGTGCCAGCAGCTACCCAGGATCTTTTGAAGCTTTCTTT. It specifies CASSYPGSFEAFF.

The rearrangement links TRBV19 to TRBJ1-4; D is uncertain. Germline V CDR1 and CDR2: LNHDA, SQIVND (reference sequence). The CDR3 sequence is 14 residues long. V was pared by 0 bases and J by 4 bases, with 6 bases between. DNA for the CDR3: TGTGCCAGTAGTATAGACCTCCTTAATGAAAAACTGTTTTTT. It yields the protein CASSIDLLNEKLFF.

The V and J genes are TRBV23-1 and TRBJ1-1; D is unclear. TRBV23-1 has ORF status, its function being uncertain. The CDR3 covers 18 residues. The germline V and J ends were trimmed by 2 bases and 0 bases, with 19 bases remaining between them. CDR3 loop: CASSQGLNAASMNTEAFF. In DNA form, the CDR3 reads TGCGCCAGCAGTCAAGGTCTCAACGCCGCTTCTATGAACACTGAAGCTTTCTTT.

V is TRBV9 and J is TRBJ1-6, with 7 positions matching TRBD1. CDR1 and CDR2 from the germline V gene are SGDLS and YYNGEE. The CDR3 covers 16 residues. The trim removed 4 bases at V and 0 bases at J, leaving 4 bases unmatched. The CDR3 reads CASSLRGSSYNSPLHF. The CDR3 DNA reads TGTGCCAGCAGCCTCAGGGGGAGCTCCTATAATTCACCCCTCCACTTT.

V gene TRBV6-6 combines with J gene TRBJ2-7, with D unresolved. Trimming shortened V by 6 bases and J by 7 bases, and 22 bases separated the two germline ends. Germline loops: CDR1 MNHNY, CDR2 SVGAGI (reference sequence). The CDR3 is 15 amino acids. For the CDR3, the DNA is TGTGCCAGCAGCCCTGCCCGGGTGTCCGAGATGGAGCAGTACTTC. This gives the protein CASSPARVSEMEQYF.

V is TRBV2 and J is TRBJ2-7; 10 bases match TRBD1. Germline CDR1 reads SNHLY; CDR2 reads FYNNEI. V lost 6 bases, J lost 5 bases, and 13 bases stayed unmatched. The length of the CDR3 is 16 residues. CDR3 sequence: CASSPGRGQGFHEQYF. CDR3 nucleotide sequence: TGTGCCAGCAGCCCCGGCAGGGGACAGGGGTTCCACGAGCAGTACTTC.

The genes are TRBV5-1 and TRBJ2-7, with D perhaps TRBD2 (6 bases). The CDR3 length is 19 residues. The V gene's germline CDR1 is SGHRS and CDR2 YFSETQ. V was cut by 3 bases and J by 3 bases, with 28 bases left in between. CDR3 in DNA: TGCGCCAGCAGCTCCGCACCCGGTCGGACGGAGGGAGGCGGCTACGAGCAGTACTTC. Its protein product is CASSSAPGRTEGGGYEQYF.

The J gene is TRBJ2-2, the V gene TRBV7-8, with D possibly being TRBD1 (5 bases). CDR3 size: 14 residues. The V end lost 4 bases, the J end lost 2 bases, and 8 bases lay between the germline ends. Germline V CDR1 and CDR2: SGHVS, FQNEAQ. The DNA for the CDR3 is TGTGCCAGCAGCTGGACATTTAACACCGGGGAGCTGTTTTTT. This gives the protein CASSWTFNTGELFF.

This chain links TRBV9 with TRBJ2-7; TRBD1 aligns across 7 bases. The CDR3 is 15 residues long. J was trimmed by 4 bases and V by 4 bases; bases with no gene match: 11. Looked up from germline, CDR1 is SGDLS and CDR2 is YYNGEE. The CDR3 protein is CASSPTGTEPYEQYF. CDR3 DNA: TGTGCCAGCAGCCCTACCGGGACAGAACCTTACGAGCAGTACTTC.

The chain employs TRBV2 and TRBJ1-6; 10 bases map to TRBD1. CDR3 length equals 16 residues. Germline trimming cut 4 bases from V and 7 bases from J; bases unmatched to any gene: 7. CDR1 and CDR2 from the germline V gene are SNHLY and FYNNEI. The CDR3 DNA sequence: TGTGCCAGCAGTGCCCTTAGGACAGGGGGAAATTCACCCCTCCACTTT. Residues: CASSALRTGGNSPLHF.

The chain joins TRBV7-9 to TRBJ1-1, with a weak D call TRBD1 (5 bases). The germline V gene has CDR1 SEHNR and CDR2 FQNEAQ (reference sequence). CDR3 length: 15 amino acids. V lost 1 base and J 6 bases, leaving 15 bases between the germline ends. In DNA, the CDR3 is TGTGCCAGCAGCTTAGGGGAAGGGTGGGGGGCTGAAGCTTTCTTT. Translated: CASSLGEGWGAEAFF.

The gene calls are TRBV5-1 and TRBJ1-3; possibly TRBD1 for D (6 bases). CDR3 length equals 14 residues. Germline CDR1 reads SGHRS; CDR2 reads YFSETQ. V was shortened by 5 bases and J by 0 bases, with 9 bases between the two germline ends. CDR3 residues: CASSSTGSGNTIYF. In DNA, the CDR3 is TGCGCCAGCAGTTCGACAGGCTCTGGAAACACCATATATTTT.

This sequence joins TRBV27 and TRBJ2-7; D perhaps matches TRBD2 (6 bases). Trimming removed 1 base from V and 4 bases from J, with 8 bases in between. CDR3 length: 13 amino acids. Germline CDR1 reads MNHEY; CDR2 reads SMNVEV (reference sequence). The CDR3 region has the DNA TGTGCCAGCAGTTTATGGAGGGGTTACGAGCAGTACTTC. It translates to CASSLWRGYEQYF.

This chain connects TRBV6-5 to TRBJ1-3, with a weak D call TRBD1 (6 bases). Trimming took off 2 bases at V and 4 bases at J, with 9 bases between the two ends. The CDR3 sequence is 14 residues long. Germline V gives CDR1 MNHEY, CDR2 SVGAGI. The DNA for the CDR3 is TGTGCCAGCAGTTACGGACAGTGGGGAAACACCATATATTTT. Its protein is CASSYGQWGNTIYF.

The chain uses TRBV6-5 and TRBJ2-3; 9 nucleotides match TRBD2. The V gene's germline CDR1 is MNHEY and CDR2 SVGAGI. The CDR3 sequence is 15 residues long. Trimming at V came to 5 bases and at J to 2 bases, leaving 5 bases not matched to a gene. The CDR3 sequence: CASSPSGEPTDTQYF. The CDR3, as DNA: TGTGCCAGCAGTCCTAGCGGGGAGCCCACAGATACGCAGTATTTT.

The V call is TRBV9, the J call TRBJ2-7; weak D call: TRBD1 (5 bases). In germline, CDR1 is SGDLS, CDR2 YYNGEE. Trimming left V 2 bases short and J 2 bases short, with 17 bases between. The CDR3 totals 16 residues. CDR3 amino acids: CASSVGPPTAPYEQYF. The CDR3 region has the DNA TGTGCCAGCAGCGTGGGGCCCCCGACAGCTCCCTACGAGCAGTACTTC.

V and J are TRBV3-1 (or the pseudogene TRBV3-2) and TRBJ2-7, with 10 bases fitting TRBD1. This CDR3 region has 19 residues. V lost 3 bases to trimming and J lost 2 bases; unmatched junction nucleotides: 16. Germline loops: CDR1 LGHDT, CDR2 YNNKEL (reference sequence). The CDR3 is CASSQPLGGGDRGTYEQYF. CDR3 DNA: TGTGCCAGCAGCCAGCCCTTGGGAGGTGGGGACAGGGGAACCTACGAGCAGTACTTC.

This chain uses TRBV5-5 with TRBJ2-3; D unclear. V was clipped by 4 bases and J by 2 bases, with 11 bases between them. Germline V gives CDR1 SGHKS, CDR2 YYEKEE (reference sequence). This CDR3 is 14 amino acids long. The CDR3 bases are TGTGCCAGCAGCGGGTACAGTTACACAGATACGCAGTATTTT. As protein: CASSGYSYTDTQYF.

The chain links TRBV7-2 to TRBJ2-3; possible D gene TRBD1, 6 bases. The V gene lost 5 bases and the J gene lost 0 bases, with 18 bases spanning the gap. CDR1 is SGHTA, CDR2 FQGNSA, per germline. CDR3 length: 17 residues. Here the CDR3 reads CASSPTFRTDSTDTQYF. The CDR3 nucleotides are TGTGCCAGCAGCCCAACCTTTAGGACAGATAGCACAGATACGCAGTATTTT.

The V and J genes are TRBV13 and TRBJ1-2; D may be TRBD1 (6 bases). V gave up 3 bases and J gave up 4 bases, with 9 bases separating them. Germline V gene lookup returns CDR1 PRHDT and CDR2 FYEKMQ (reference sequence). The CDR3 is made up of 13 amino acids. CDR3 sequence: CASSLTGTYGYTF. In DNA, the CDR3 is TGTGCCAGCAGCTTGACAGGTACCTATGGCTACACCTTC.